One sample yielded the 28 T cell receptor beta chains listed below, sequenced in a study of monozygotic twins with inflammatory bowel disease. Using the 5' RACE reads, TCRdb records one entry per CDR3 protein without DNA. The listing contains approximately 120,000 distinct CDR3 sequences. The sample consisted of blood. These receptors all stem from a human donor with ulcerative colitis or Crohn's disease, or a healthy co-twin of an affected twin (not recorded which).

The chain is built from TRBV6-6 and TRBJ1-6; TCRdb selects TRBD1, and the lack of DNA leaves this call unchecked. The CDR3 contains 13 residues. Germline lookup yields CDR1 MNHNY and CDR2 SVGAGI (reference sequence). CDR3: CASSPPPGSPLHF.

The gene calls are TRBV20-1 and TRBJ2-1. This CDR3 region has 11 residues. Germline CDR1 and CDR2: DFQATT and SNEGSKA (reference sequence). The CDR3 sequence: CSGVTGYEQFF.

The chain has TRBV3-1 and TRBJ2-2; there is no DNA to check the TCRdb D call of TRBD2. There are 19 residues in the CDR3. Germline CDR1 reads LGHDT; CDR2 reads YNNKEL (reference sequence). CDR3 in amino acids: CASSQAARLAGGNTGELFF.

CDR3 amino acids: CASSLEPALVDGYTF. The V gene is TRBV7-2, the J gene TRBJ1-2. The CDR3 runs 15 residues. CDR1 and CDR2 from the germline V gene are SGHTA and FQGNSA.

The chain recombines TRBV5-1 with TRBJ2-1; TCRdb calls TRBD1, which cannot be checked without DNA. The germline V gene encodes CDR1 SGHRS and CDR2 YFSETQ. This CDR3 comprises 15 residues. Here the CDR3 reads CASSLWPGSTNEQFF.

The CDR3 is CASGGGGGTGELFF. This chain links TRBV25-1 with TRBJ2-2; TCRdb proposes TRBD1, but this gene call is untestable without DNA. In germline, CDR1 is MGHDK, CDR2 SYGVNS. The CDR3 is 14 amino acids.

The chain is built from TRBV10-3 and TRBJ2-1; absent DNA, TCRdb's TRBD2 call cannot be checked. This CDR3 is 17 amino acids long. CDR1 ENHRY and CDR2 SYGVKD come from the germline V gene. Here the CDR3 reads CAISESGEREFSGEQFF.

V and J are TRBV27 and TRBJ1-6; TCRdb names TRBD1, which stays unverified in the absence of DNA. The germline gives CDR1 MNHEY, CDR2 SMNVEV (reference sequence). The CDR3 is 15 residues long. The CDR3 spells CASSLAWTTYSPLHF.

The V call is TRBV10-2, the J call TRBJ2-1; the D gene TCRdb calls, TRBD2, cannot be checked with no DNA. From germline, CDR1 is WSHSY and CDR2 SAAADI. The CDR3 is 16 amino acids. The chain's CDR3 is CASSLVGGLPVNEQFF.

V is TRBV7-8 and J is TRBJ2-5; TCRdb proposes TRBD2, but this gene call is untestable without DNA. The CDR3 covers 18 residues. Per the germline V gene, CDR1 is SGHVS and CDR2 is FQNEAQ. The CDR3 loop is CASSLTSLAGGVIKTQYF.

The J gene is TRBJ2-7, the V gene TRBV20-1; with no DNA, the TCRdb D assignment of TRBD2 cannot be verified. The germline V gene encodes CDR1 DFQATT and CDR2 SNEGSKA (reference sequence). The CDR3 runs 13 residues. The CDR3 spells CSAGLSGPGEQYF.

This rearrangement joins TRBV28 to TRBJ2-2; checking the TCRdb D call of TRBD2 is not possible without DNA. CDR1 and CDR2 from the germline V gene are MDHEN and SYDVKM. This CDR3 is built from 15 residues. The CDR3 here is CASSFLAGNTGELFF.

V and J are TRBV3-1 and TRBJ2-6; absent DNA, TCRdb's TRBD1 call cannot be checked. This CDR3 is built from 13 residues. Germline loops: CDR1 LGHDT, CDR2 YNNKEL (reference sequence). This CDR3 is CASPRGGANVLTF.

The gene calls are TRBV28 and TRBJ1-5; TCRdb's assignment of TRBD1 cannot be checked, as there is no DNA. This CDR3 comprises 14 residues. The germline gives CDR1 MDHEN, CDR2 SYDVKM. This CDR3 is CASSTRQGNQPQHF.

This rearrangement joins TRBV5-1 to TRBJ2-7; without DNA, the TCRdb call of TRBD1 cannot be checked. The CDR3 loop spans 15 amino acids. The germline gives CDR1 SGHRS, CDR2 YFSETQ. The CDR3 region is CASSHTGLRSYEQYF.

V gene TRBV5-1 combines with J gene TRBJ2-7; the TRBD1 assignment by TCRdb is unverifiable without DNA. The CDR3 extends over 16 amino acids. Germline CDR1 and CDR2: SGHRS and YFSETQ. The CDR3: CASSSLPGQGGYEQYF. The full variable domain, with the rest looked up from reference TRBV5-1 and TRBJ2-7, is KAGVTQTPRYLIKTRGQQVTLSCSPISGHRSVSWYQQTPGQGLQFLFEYFSETQRNKGNFPGRFSGRQFSNSRSEMNVSTLELGDSALYLCASSSLPGQGGYEQYFGPGTRLTVT.

The CDR3 loop reads CASSERGIYNEQFF. The chain employs TRBV2 and TRBJ2-1; TCRdb's D call, TRBD1, is unchecked because there is no DNA. The CDR3 is made up of 14 amino acids. CDR1 SNHLY and CDR2 FYNNEI come from the germline V gene.

This chain joins TRBV20-1 and TRBJ2-3; the D call from TCRdb, TRBD2, cannot be confirmed without DNA. Germline assignment: CDR1 DFQATT and CDR2 SNEGSKA (reference sequence). The CDR3 is made up of 15 amino acids. The CDR3 here is CSARETSGGVWSQYF.

The J gene is TRBJ2-3, the V gene TRBV10-3; there is no DNA to check the TCRdb D call of TRBD2. CDR3 length equals 19 residues. Germline V gene data show CDR1 as ENHRY and CDR2 as SYGVKD. CDR3 region: CAISPYNPSGSVSTDTQYF.

V is TRBV13 and J is TRBJ2-1. The CDR3 contains 11 residues. Per the germline V gene, CDR1 is PRHDT and CDR2 is FYEKMQ (reference sequence). CDR3 amino acids: CASSLENEQFF.

The rearrangement joins TRBV29-1 to TRBJ1-1; checking the TCRdb D call of TRBD1 is not possible without DNA. The CDR3 loop spans 14 amino acids. From germline, CDR1 is SQVTM and CDR2 ANQGSEA. The CDR3 loop reads CSAAGTLVGAEAFF.

J is TRBJ2-1 and V is TRBV20-1; TCRdb's D call of TRBD2 is untestable without DNA. Germline values: CDR1 DFQATT, CDR2 SNEGSKA (reference sequence). The CDR3 totals 15 residues. This CDR3 is CSARPGSGVHNEQFF.

The chain couples TRBV5-1 to TRBJ2-4; the TRBD1 assignment by TCRdb is unverifiable without DNA. The CDR3 loop spans 15 amino acids. Germline assignment: CDR1 SGHRS and CDR2 YFSETQ. The CDR3 sequence is CASSVTWGPENIQYF.

CDR3 amino acids: CATSRVRGDTQYF. The chain is built from TRBV15 and TRBJ2-3; TCRdb calls TRBD1, which cannot be checked without DNA. CDR1 and CDR2 (germline): LNHNV, YYDKDF (reference sequence). CDR3 length equals 13 residues.

This sequence joins TRBV30 and TRBJ2-1; the TRBD2 assignment by TCRdb is unverifiable without DNA. CDR3 length equals 16 residues. Germline V gene lookup returns CDR1 GTSNPN and CDR2 SVGIG (reference sequence). The CDR3 region is CAWSVAGGSSYNEQFF.

The gene calls are TRBV5-1 and TRBJ1-1. The CDR3 sequence is 15 residues long. Germline V CDR1 and CDR2: SGHRS, YFSETQ. CDR3 sequence: CASSLEVSLNTEAFF.

The chain couples TRBV12-3 or TRBV12-4 to TRBJ2-6; the TCRdb call, TRBD1, lacks DNA for checking. This CDR3 comprises 15 residues. CDR3 sequence: CASDLTGSGANVLTF.

J is TRBJ1-5 and V is TRBV19; absent DNA, TCRdb's TRBD1 call cannot be checked. The CDR3 is 15 residues long. CDR1 is LNHDA, CDR2 SQIVND, per germline (reference sequence). The CDR3 loop reads CASSVDRGGNQPQHF.